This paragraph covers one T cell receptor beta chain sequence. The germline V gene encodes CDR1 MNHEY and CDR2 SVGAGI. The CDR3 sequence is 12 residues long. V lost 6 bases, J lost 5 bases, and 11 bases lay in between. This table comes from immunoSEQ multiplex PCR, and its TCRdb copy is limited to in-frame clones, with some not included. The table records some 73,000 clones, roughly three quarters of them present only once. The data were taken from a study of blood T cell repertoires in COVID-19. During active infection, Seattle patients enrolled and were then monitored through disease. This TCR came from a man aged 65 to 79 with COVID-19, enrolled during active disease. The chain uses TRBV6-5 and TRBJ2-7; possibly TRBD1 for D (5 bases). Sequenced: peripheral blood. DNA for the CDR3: TGTGCCAGCAGGGGGCCCATCGACGAGCAGTACTTC. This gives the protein CASRGPIDEQYF.